These 30 T cell receptor beta chains share one sample of origin, sequenced in a study of T cell clonotyping in hematopoietic cell transplantation. The repertoire was sequenced with immunoSEQ multiplex PCR; TCRdb's copy has only in-frame clones and lacks some. The repertoire consists of roughly 13,000 clones, with about 60% occurring once and the leading ten covering around 9.3%. The source material was PBMCs. All receptors derive from a human donor who either received an allogeneic hematopoietic cell transplant for a myeloid malignancy or was a related donor (not recorded which). Some clones in this sample may be carry-over from other donors' samples.

This clone was picked up one time. This chain links TRBV4-1 with TRBJ1-6, with TRBD1 as a possible D gene (5 bases). Between the trimmed V and J ends, which lost 0 bases and 10 bases, there was a span of 13 bases. The germline V gene has CDR1 MGHRA and CDR2 YSYEKL. The CDR3 has 15 amino acids. The CDR3 sequence: CASSQDGRVYSPLHF. The CDR3 coding sequence is TGCGCCAGCAGCCAAGATGGCAGGGTGTACTCACCCCTCCACTTT.

The genes are TRBV30 and TRBJ2-7; D is possibly TRBD1 (5 bases). Per the germline V gene, CDR1 is GTSNPN and CDR2 is SVGIG (reference sequence). V dropped 0 bases and J dropped 4 bases, with 10 bases sitting between them. The CDR3 covers 13 residues. CDR3 in amino acids: CAWSVLGPYEQYF. The DNA of the CDR3 is TGTGCCTGGAGTGTACTGGGGCCGTACGAGCAGTACTTC.

The rearrangement joins TRBV30 to TRBJ1-5; no clear D. Trimming shortened V by 0 bases and J by 2 bases, and 11 bases separated the two germline ends. Germline V gives CDR1 GTSNPN, CDR2 SVGIG (reference sequence). The CDR3 spans 15 residues. CDR3 coding DNA: TGTGCCTGGAGTGTCCGGGGTTTGGGCAATCAGCCCCAGCATTTT. Translated, it gives CAWSVRGLGNQPQHF.

The sample holds a few counts of this clone. The chain uses TRBV4-1 and TRBJ2-7, with D perhaps TRBD1 (5 bases). The length of the CDR3 is 13 residues. Trimming took off 5 bases at V and 3 bases at J, with 11 bases between the two ends. Germline lookup yields CDR1 MGHRA and CDR2 YSYEKL. CDR3 DNA sequence: TGCGCCAGCAGCTCAGGGTACGGCTACGAGCAGTACTTC. Residues: CASSSGYGYEQYF.

This chain joins TRBV28 and TRBJ1-1, with 10 nucleotides matching TRBD1. The J segment lost 7 bases and the V segment lost 5 bases, leaving 4 bases of the junction unmatched. CDR1 is MDHEN and CDR2 is SYDVKM in the germline V gene. This CDR3 comprises 13 residues. As DNA, the CDR3 is TGTGCCAGCAGTATGACAGGGGGCCTTGAAGCTTTCTTT. Translated, it gives CASSMTGGLEAFF.

The gene calls are TRBV28 and TRBJ1-1, with TRBD1 as a possible D gene (6 bases). Trimming pared 4 bases from V and 3 bases from J, leaving 15 bases between. The CDR3 loop spans 15 amino acids. Germline V gene data show CDR1 as MDHEN and CDR2 as SYDVKM. DNA for the CDR3: TGTGCCAGCAGTTCACTAAGGGGGTGGGACACTGAAGCTTTCTTT. Translating gives CASSSLRGWDTEAFF. Drawing the rest from reference TRBV28 and TRBJ1-1, the complete variable domain is DVKVTQSSRYLVKRTGEKVFLECVQDMDHENMFWYRQDPGLGLRLIYFSYDVKMKEKGDIPEGYSVSREKKERFSLILESASTNQTSMYLCASSSLRGWDTEAFFGQGTRLTVV.

The chain joins TRBV30 to TRBJ1-5; TRBD1 might be the D (5 bases). Trimming cost V 0 bases and J 3 bases, with 12 bases left between them. Germline CDR1 reads GTSNPN; CDR2 reads SVGIG (reference sequence). This CDR3 comprises 15 residues. This chain's CDR3 is CAWSVLGDFNQPQHF. For the CDR3, the DNA is TGTGCCTGGAGTGTTTTGGGGGATTTCAATCAGCCCCAGCATTTT.

The chain is built from TRBV7-2 and TRBJ1-3; 9 bases line up with TRBD1. This CDR3 has 16 residues. Germline values: CDR1 SGHTA, CDR2 FQGNSA. Trimming cost V 2 bases and J 4 bases; bases outside gene matches: 6. The CDR3 DNA sequence: TGTGCCAGCAGCTTACAGACGGACAGGGGAGGAAACACCATATATTTT. As protein: CASSLQTDRGGNTIYF.

The V and J genes are TRBV2 and TRBJ1-1, with D unclear. V was clipped by 8 bases and J by 1 base, with 14 bases between them. There are 14 residues in the CDR3. Germline loops: CDR1 SNHLY, CDR2 FYNNEI. The CDR3 bases are TGTGCCAGCGGGAAGGAACACCCGAACACTGAAGCTTTCTTT. It translates to CASGKEHPNTEAFF.

The V call is TRBV14, the J call TRBJ1-2; D not certain. From germline, CDR1 is SGHDN and CDR2 FVKESK. V was pared by 4 bases and J by 3 bases, with 9 bases between. CDR3 length: 13 residues. The CDR3 region is CASSPRLYYGYTF. The CDR3 nucleotides are TGTGCCAGCAGCCCGCGATTGTACTATGGCTACACCTTC.

V usage is TRBV30 and J usage is TRBJ1-1, with D uncertain. Germline V gives CDR1 GTSNPN, CDR2 SVGIG (reference sequence). The CDR3 has 14 amino acids. V dropped 4 bases and J dropped 0 bases, with 12 bases sitting between them. This chain's CDR3 is CAWNAVVMNTEAFF. The CDR3 DNA sequence: TGTGCCTGGAATGCCGTAGTTATGAACACTGAAGCTTTCTTT.

V and J are TRBV30 and TRBJ1-3; unclear D gene. CDR1 is GTSNPN, CDR2 SVGIG, per germline (reference sequence). The CDR3 contains 11 residues. V was cut by 0 bases and J by 11 bases, with 8 bases left in between. The chain's CDR3 is CAWSVWGPIYF. As DNA, the CDR3 is TGTGCCTGGAGTGTCTGGGGTCCCATATATTTT.

The V and J genes are TRBV6-1 and TRBJ2-2, with unresolved D. V lost 1 base to trimming and J lost 4 bases, with 13 bases between them. The length of the CDR3 is 16 residues. Germline CDR1 is MNHNS and CDR2 is SASEGT. CDR3 DNA: TGTGCCAGCAGTGAAGGGGCGACGACAATCACCGGGGAGCTGTTTTTT. This encodes CASSEGATTITGELFF.

This clone has more than one count but fewer than ten. J is TRBJ2-1 and V is TRBV7-8; TRBD2 might be the D (5 bases). Germline assignment: CDR1 SGHVS and CDR2 FQNEAQ. Trimming removed 1 base from V and 4 bases from J, with 11 bases in between. CDR3 length: 15 amino acids. CDR3 region: CASSLGGLTYNEQFF. As DNA, the CDR3 is TGTGCCAGCAGCTTAGGTGGACTGACATACAATGAGCAGTTCTTC.

This rearrangement joins TRBV9 to TRBJ2-7; 7 nucleotides match TRBD1. Germline CDR1 reads SGDLS; CDR2 reads YYNGEE. CDR3 length: 15 amino acids. The ends lost 4 bases at V and 6 bases at J; junction bases unmatched: 13. CDR3 sequence: CASSLDDRVSGEQYF. CDR3 bases: TGTGCCAGCAGCCTAGACGACAGGGTGTCCGGCGAGCAGTACTTC.

The J gene is TRBJ1-1, the V gene TRBV30; D is unclear. The CDR3 has 12 residues. The V gene lost 1 base and the J gene lost 6 bases, with 9 bases spanning the gap. Germline CDR1 and CDR2: GTSNPN and SVGIG (reference sequence). The CDR3 nucleotides read TGTGCCTGGAGTGGAAGGACCCCTGAAGCTTTCTTT. It yields the protein CAWSGRTPEAFF.

This clone was observed a few times. J is TRBJ1-1 and V is TRBV6-1; a possible D gene is TRBD1 (5 bases). V was shortened by 7 bases and J by 1 base, with 7 bases between the two germline ends. The germline V gene encodes CDR1 MNHNS and CDR2 SASEGT. The CDR3 is 12 residues long. CDR3: CASIGQNTEAFF. The CDR3 bases are TGTGCCAGCATCGGACAGAACACTGAAGCTTTCTTT.

This clone occurred a few times. This chain links TRBV30 with TRBJ1-1; unclear D gene. The CDR3 covers 13 residues. The V end was cut by 0 bases, the J end by 4 bases, with 9 bases between. Germline lookup yields CDR1 GTSNPN and CDR2 SVGIG (reference sequence). CDR3 protein: CAWSVGSGTEAFF. The CDR3 DNA reads TGTGCCTGGAGTGTGGGATCGGGCACTGAAGCTTTCTTT.

J is TRBJ2-2 and V is TRBV29-1, with a tentative D call TRBD1 (5 bases). The CDR3 has 18 residues. Looked up from germline, CDR1 is SQVTM and CDR2 is ANQGSEA. The V gene lost 6 bases and the J gene lost 2 bases, with 25 bases spanning the gap. In DNA form, the CDR3 reads TGCAGCGTGAAAATTTTCCGACAGTCGCTAATCAACACCGGGGAGCTGTTTTTT. Its translation is CSVKIFRQSLINTGELFF.

This clone appeared once. This chain joins TRBV28 and TRBJ1-2; unclear D gene. V gave up 8 bases and J gave up 0 bases, with 10 bases separating them. The CDR3 has 13 amino acids. Germline values: CDR1 MDHEN, CDR2 SYDVKM. The CDR3 DNA is TGTGCCAGCTGGGGAGAAGCTAACTATGGCTACACCTTC. This encodes CASWGEANYGYTF.

This CDR3 is CASSYKRESHEQFF. The CDR3 DNA reads as TGTGCCAGCAGTTACAAGCGGGAGAGCCATGAGCAGTTCTTC. The chain combines TRBV6-5 with TRBJ2-1; 8 bases match TRBD2. The V and J ends lost 2 bases and 8 bases, in that order; junction bases with no gene match: 5. Germline V lookup: CDR1 MNHEY, CDR2 SVGAGI. This CDR3 is 14 amino acids long.

The V call is TRBV6-5, the J call TRBJ1-6, with unresolved D. Trimming removed 5 bases at V and 0 bases at J, with 5 bases between. The CDR3 consists of 14 residues. Germline CDR1 and CDR2: MNHEY and SVGAGI. The CDR3 region has the DNA TGTGCCAGCAGTGCCAGCTCCTATAATTCACCCCTCCACTTT. Protein product: CASSASSYNSPLHF.

The V and J genes are TRBV28 and TRBJ1-1, with D unclear. The V end was cut by 8 bases, the J end by 6 bases, with 16 bases between. CDR1 and CDR2 (germline): MDHEN, SYDVKM. The length of the CDR3 is 13 residues. The DNA of the CDR3 is TGTGCCAGCGGAGTACAAGGTCGGGCTGAAGCTTTCTTT. Translated: CASGVQGRAEAFF.

Only a few counts were recorded for this clone. This sequence joins TRBV28 and TRBJ2-1, with 9 positions matching TRBD2. V shed 8 bases and J 7 bases; nucleotides not matched to a gene: 9. Germline loops: CDR1 MDHEN, CDR2 SYDVKM. CDR3 length equals 14 residues. The CDR3 DNA reads TGTGCCAGCTCCGCGGGAGGGCCGGGAAATGAGCAGTTCTTC. Its protein is CASSAGGPGNEQFF.

As for this clone: One junction end does not reproduce the germline sequence, and a read error may be involved. V is TRBV29-1 and J is TRBJ1-1, with TRBD1 as a possible D gene (6 bases). CDR1 and CDR2 (germline): SQVTM, ANQGSEA. CDR3 length equals 14 residues. In DNA form, the CDR3 reads TGCAGCGTTGTGCGGGGCCAGGGGAACGCTGAAGCTTTCTTT. Translation: CSVVRGQGNAEAFF.

The rearrangement links TRBV19 to TRBJ1-5; tentative D call: TRBD1 (6 bases). Deletions cut 3 bases from V and 5 bases from J, with 14 bases between. CDR3 length equals 15 residues. Germline V lookup: CDR1 LNHDA, CDR2 SQIVND (reference sequence). The CDR3 DNA is TGTGCCAGTAGTATGTTAATGGCAGGGGATCAGCCCCAGCATTTT. This gives the protein CASSMLMAGDQPQHF.

Points on this clone: The conserved final phenylalanine or tryptophan is absent from the CDR3, which likely points to a read error. This chain connects TRBV7-3 to TRBJ2-3; TRBD2 aligns across 7 bases. Trimming took 5 bases from V and 9 from J; bases not matched to a gene: 5. The germline CDR1 and CDR2 sequences are SGHTA and FQGTGA. The CDR3 is 12 residues long. The CDR3 DNA reads as TGTGCCAGCAGCGCTAGCGGAGGAACGCAGTATCTT. It yields the protein CASSASGGTQYL.

The J gene is TRBJ1-5, the V gene TRBV30, with a weak D call TRBD1 (5 bases). In germline, CDR1 is GTSNPN, CDR2 SVGIG (reference sequence). The V and J ends lost 4 bases and 4 bases respectively, with 14 bases between them. The CDR3 is 14 amino acids. The CDR3 is CAWNAVTDNQPQHF. As DNA, the CDR3 is TGTGCCTGGAATGCGGTGACAGATAATCAGCCCCAGCATTTT.

This clone has more than one count but fewer than ten. The chain links TRBV29-1 to TRBJ1-1; D gene ambiguous. Germline V gene lookup returns CDR1 SQVTM and CDR2 ANQGSEA. The CDR3 has 13 amino acids. V was shortened by 2 bases and J by 1 base, with 8 bases between the two germline ends. The DNA for the CDR3 is TGCAGCGTTGAAATCAGCCCGAACACTGAAGCTTTCTTT. Protein: CSVEISPNTEAFF.

This chain links TRBV2 with TRBJ2-2; a weak D match, TRBD1 (5 bases). Germline assignment: CDR1 SNHLY and CDR2 FYNNEI. CDR3 size: 14 residues. The germline V and J ends were trimmed by 4 bases and 3 bases, with 9 bases remaining between them. The CDR3 DNA is TGTGCCAGCAGTGGACAGACATACACCGGGGAGCTGTTTTTT. Its translation is CASSGQTYTGELFF. Full variable domain (outside the CDR3, taken from reference TRBV2 and TRBJ2-2): EPEVTQTPSHQVTQMGQEVILRCVPISNHLYFYWYRQILGQKVEFLVSFYNNEISEKSEIFDDQFSVERPDGSNFTLKIRSTKLEDSAMYFCASSGQTYTGELFFGEGSRLTVL.